The TCR beta chain described here comes from a study of cytomegalovirus exposure and HLA in healthy donors. The study drew the donors from its approximately 120-subject validation cohort, separate from the approximately 670-subject first cohort. The CDR3 is 14 residues long. Looked up from germline, CDR1 is MNHNS and CDR2 is SASEGT. V shed 8 bases and J 7 bases; nucleotides not matched to a gene: 10. Sequencing used immunoSEQ multiplex PCR; TCRdb keeps in-frame clones, though not all of them. The table lists 160,000 or so clones, just under 90% of them singletons, with roughly 1.5% in the top ten. Note on this clone: Its cognate antigen is unknown.

Study findings and constraints: According to a subsequent analysis, TCR clusters from the first cohort were inclined to appear together in the 110 or so validation repertoires. Cytomegalovirus-associated TCR beta chains were listed, numbering some 180.

This receptor was taken from a young woman in good health and CMV-seronegative. This chain connects TRBV6-1 to TRBJ2-1; TRBD1 aligns across 8 bases. The sequencing input was PBMCs. The CDR3, as DNA: TGTGCCAGCGGAAGGCAGGGGGCAACTAATGAGCAGTTCTTC. Its protein is CASGRQGATNEQFF.